These T cell receptor beta chains were read from a single sample in a study of cytomegalovirus exposure and HLA in healthy donors. The protocol was immunoSEQ multiplex PCR, while the TCRdb copy is restricted to in-frame clones and leaves out a portion. The table shows about 160,000 clones, with approximately 96% occurring only once. The sample consisted of PBMCs. These receptors were obtained from a woman under 30 in good health and CMV-seronegative. Both conserved end residues are part of each CDR3. Fields, in order: D gene, V gene, clone size, CDR3 length, J gene, CDR3 protein, CDR3 DNA. D genes are given only for firm matches. Clone size is given for some rows only: seen once, a few or many times, or a class if the clone is expanded.

TRBD1,TRBV6-5,once,16,TRBJ1-2,CASSYSFSRDRDGYTF,TGTGCCAGCAGTTACTCGTTTTCCCGGGACAGGGATGGCTACACCTTC
.,TRBV5-8,.,15,TRBJ1-6,CASSSQDSDNSPLHF,TGTGCCAGCAGCTCCCAGGACAGTGATAATTCACCCCTCCACTTT
.,TRBV5-1,.,14,TRBJ1-1,CASSPEGTQGSAFF,TGCGCCAGCAGCCCCGAGGGGACACAGGGTTCGGCTTTCTTT
.,TRBV4-1,.,15,TRBJ1-5,CASSQGGWGNQPQHF,TGCGCCAGCAGCCAAGGAGGATGGGGCAATCAGCCCCAGCATTTT
TRBD2,TRBV7-9,once,19,TRBJ2-7,CASSGPGLAGGTSGYEQYF,TGTGCCAGCAGCGGCCCGGGACTAGCGGGGGGCACATCGGGCTACGAGCAGTACTTC
.,TRBV5-6,.,15,TRBJ2-7,CASNALLGSSYEQYF,TGTGCCAGCAACGCCCTGCTCGGTAGCTCCTACGAGCAGTACTTC
TRBD2,TRBV14,.,15,TRBJ2-1,CASSQRLAGDNEQFF,TGTGCCAGCAGCCAAAGACTAGCGGGGGACAATGAGCAGTTCTTC
TRBD1,TRBV4-3,.,15,TRBJ1-6,CASSQYRGNNSPLHF,TGCGCCAGCAGCCAGTACAGGGGAAACAATTCACCCCTCCACTTT
TRBD1,TRBV6-1,once,14,TRBJ1-1,CASSETGANTEAFF,TGTGCCAGCAGCGAGACAGGGGCGAACACTGAAGCTTTCTTT
.,TRBV7-8,.,14,TRBJ1-1,CASTVSWTDTEAFF,TGTGCCAGCACCGTCTCCTGGACAGACACTGAAGCTTTCTTT
TRBD1,TRBV6-5,once,13,TRBJ2-4,CASSTTGANIQYF,TGTGCCAGCAGTACCACAGGGGCAAACATTCAGTACTTC
TRBD1,TRBV9,.,15,TRBJ1-5,CASSVAEGANQPQHF,TGTGCCAGCAGCGTAGCGGAGGGGGCTAATCAGCCCCAGCATTTT
.,TRBV19,.,15,TRBJ2-3,CASSGQLTSTDTQYF,TGTGCCAGTAGCGGTCAGTTGACTAGCACAGATACGCAGTATTTT
TRBD1,TRBV27,.,15,TRBJ1-2,CASRDRTGLSGGYTF,TGTGCCAGCAGAGATCGGACAGGGCTGAGTGGTGGCTACACCTTC
TRBD1,TRBV6-5,.,15,TRBJ1-2,CASSNLDRGAYGYTF,TGTGCCAGCAGTAACTTGGACAGGGGGGCCTATGGCTACACCTTC
TRBD2,TRBV10-3,.,13,TRBJ2-3,CAIAGENTDTQYF,TGTGCCATCGCGGGGGAGAACACAGATACGCAGTATTTT
.,TRBV27,.,15,TRBJ1-2,CASSLYEGWGYGYTF,TGTGCCAGCAGTTTATACGAGGGTTGGGGCTATGGCTACACCTTC
TRBD2,TRBV10-1,.,20,TRBJ2-5,CASTEGLRGAGAKLQETQYF,TGCGCCAGCACCGAAGGTTTGAGGGGAGCGGGGGCCAAATTACAAGAGACCCAGTACTTC
TRBD1,TRBV19,.,14,TRBJ1-6,CASSPSTGVKPLHF,TGTGCCAGTAGTCCTTCGACAGGGGTAAAACCCCTCCACTTT
.,TRBV7-3,.,16,TRBJ2-1,CASSPSPGLSYNEQFF,TGTGCCAGCAGCCCGTCGCCGGGACTCTCCTACAATGAGCAGTTCTTC
TRBD2,TRBV11-2,.,14,TRBJ2-5,CASSFGGGAWTQYF,TGTGCCAGCAGCTTCGGCGGGGGGGCATGGACCCAGTACTTC
TRBD1,TRBV27,.,19,TRBJ2-5,CASSLSGANRGLFQETQYF,TGTGCCAGCAGTTTATCGGGTGCCAACAGGGGGCTTTTCCAAGAGACCCAGTACTTC
.,TRBV7-7,.,15,TRBJ2-5,CASSLAGGVRETQYF,TGTGCTAGCAGCTTAGCTGGCGGGGTTCGGGAGACCCAGTACTTC
.,TRBV7-8,.,14,TRBJ2-7,CASSLTVGGYEQYF,TGTGCCAGCAGCTTAACTGTGGGAGGCTACGAGCAGTACTTC
.,TRBV2,.,16,TRBJ2-1,CASVGTLFNRYNEQFF,TGTGCCAGCGTAGGGACACTCTTTAACCGCTACAATGAGCAGTTCTTC
.,TRBV19,.,16,TRBJ2-7,CASSITGSSPTYEQYF,TGTGCCAGTAGTATAACGGGGAGTTCACCCACCTACGAGCAGTACTTC
TRBD2,TRBV11-3,.,17,TRBJ2-5,CASSDNRKRGPGETQYF,TGTGCCAGCAGCGACAACCGGAAGCGGGGGCCGGGAGAGACCCAGTACTTC
.,TRBV7-9,once,12,TRBJ1-6,CASSRAQGPLHF,TGTGCCAGCAGCAGGGCCCAGGGACCCCTCCACTTT
TRBD1,TRBV7-7,.,14,TRBJ2-3,CASSPDRGTDTQYF,TGTGCTAGCAGCCCCGACAGGGGGACAGATACGCAGTATTTT
.,TRBV7-3,.,11,TRBJ1-1,CASSGGTEAFF,TGTGCCAGCAGCGGAGGGACTGAAGCTTTCTTT
TRBD1,TRBV6-6,.,15,TRBJ2-1,CASSYDRGVHNEQFF,TGTGCCAGCAGTTACGACAGGGGGGTCCACAATGAGCAGTTCTTC